What follows are 18 T cell receptor beta chains derived from one specimen sequenced in a study of blood T cell repertoires in COVID-19. Sequencing used immunoSEQ multiplex PCR; TCRdb keeps in-frame clones, though not all of them. The sample consists of 55,000 to 75,000 clones, about three quarters of them appearing once. Sequencing was carried out using peripheral blood. The receptors here all came from a man at least 80 years old with acute or convalescent COVID-19.

The chain combines TRBV3-1 (or the pseudogene TRBV3-2) with TRBJ1-5; D gene ambiguous. Trimming cost V 1 base and J 5 bases, with 6 bases left between them. Germline CDR1 reads LGHDT; CDR2 reads YNNKEL (reference sequence). CDR3 length equals 13 residues. CDR3 bases: TGTGCCAGCAGCCAAGTCGGTGATCAGCCCCAGCATTTT. It encodes CASSQVGDQPQHF.

The chain combines TRBV19 with TRBJ1-1; D possibly corresponds to TRBD1 (6 bases). V was pared by 4 bases and J by 3 bases, with 12 bases between. The germline gives CDR1 LNHDA, CDR2 SQIVND (reference sequence). This CDR3 comprises 14 residues. The CDR3 loop reads CASSTAGGYTEAFF. CDR3 DNA: TGTGCCAGTAGTACCGCGGGGGGCTACACTGAAGCTTTCTTT. Using reference TRBV19 and TRBJ1-1 for the parts outside the CDR3, the full variable domain is DGGITQSPKYLFRKEGQNVTLSCEQNLNHDAMYWYRQDPGQGLRLIYYSQIVNDFQKGDIAEGYSVSREKKESFPLTVTSAQKNPTAFYLCASSTAGGYTEAFFGQGTRLTVV.

V gene TRBV5-1 combines with J gene TRBJ2-1, with D possibly matching TRBD2 (5 bases). With 4 bases removed from V and 6 bases from J, the gap between germline ends came to 11 bases. Germline V lookup: CDR1 SGHRS, CDR2 YFSETQ. The CDR3 has 13 residues. The CDR3 loop is CASSQPSGNEQFF. Written as DNA, the CDR3 is TGCGCCAGCAGCCAACCGAGCGGCAATGAGCAGTTCTTC. Combining the CDR3 with reference TRBV5-1 and TRBJ2-1 gives the whole variable domain KAGVTQTPRYLIKTRGQQVTLSCSPISGHRSVSWYQQTPGQGLQFLFEYFSETQRNKGNFPGRFSGRQFSNSRSEMNVSTLELGDSALYLCASSQPSGNEQFFGPGTRLTVL.

This sequence joins TRBV19 and TRBJ1-2; maybe TRBD1 (5 bases). This CDR3 has 14 amino acids. CDR1 and CDR2 (germline): LNHDA, SQIVND (reference sequence). The ends were cut back, 6 bases at V and 7 bases at J, with 18 bases in the middle. The CDR3 protein is CASRDFQGNTGYTF. The CDR3 coding sequence is TGTGCCAGTAGGGATTTCCAGGGAAATACTGGCTACACCTTC.

V and J are TRBV7-2 and TRBJ2-3, with TRBD2 identical over 8 bases. CDR3 length: 15 residues. V was pared by 4 bases and J by 1 base, with 4 bases of the junction left unmatched. Per germline, CDR1 SGHTA and CDR2 FQGNSA. CDR3 sequence: CASSSGGAGTDTQYF. CDR3 DNA sequence: TGTGCCAGCAGCTCGGGGGGGGCTGGCACAGATACGCAGTATTTT.

V usage is TRBV5-1 and J usage is TRBJ2-7, with D possibly being TRBD2 (5 bases). From germline, CDR1 is SGHRS and CDR2 YFSETQ. Trimming took 2 bases from V and 0 from J, leaving 12 bases between them. This CDR3 region has 15 residues. CDR3 amino acids: CASSFSGGSSYEQYF. CDR3 nucleotide sequence: TGCGCCAGCAGCTTCTCAGGAGGTAGCTCCTACGAGCAGTACTTC.

J is TRBJ2-1 and V is TRBV2, with 9 nucleotides matching TRBD1. J lost 7 bases, V lost 6 bases, and 7 bases had no gene match. The CDR3 loop spans 14 amino acids. Germline values: CDR1 SNHLY, CDR2 FYNNEI. CDR3 region: CASRGTGWGNEQFF. The CDR3 DNA reads TGTGCCAGCAGAGGGACAGGGTGGGGTAATGAGCAGTTCTTC. The variable domain in full, with the rest retrieved from reference TRBV2 and TRBJ2-1, is EPEVTQTPSHQVTQMGQEVILRCVPISNHLYFYWYRQILGQKVEFLVSFYNNEISEKSEIFDDQFSVERPDGSNFTLKIRSTKLEDSAMYFCASRGTGWGNEQFFGPGTRLTVL.

This sequence joins TRBV29-1 and TRBJ2-3; 11 nucleotides match TRBD2. The trim removed 7 bases at V and 4 bases at J, leaving 7 bases unmatched. The CDR3 covers 14 residues. Germline assignment: CDR1 SQVTM and CDR2 ANQGSEA. CDR3 loop: CSGGTSGLPDTQYF. The DNA for the CDR3 is TGCAGCGGCGGGACTAGCGGCCTCCCAGATACGCAGTATTTT.

The chain joins TRBV6-2 or TRBV6-3 to TRBJ2-7, with 7 nucleotides matching TRBD1. The CDR3 consists of 15 residues. V dropped 4 bases and J dropped 6; count of bases not matched to a gene: 12. Germline CDR1 is MNHEY and CDR2 is SVGEGT. CDR3 nucleotides: TGTGCCAGCAGTTCACACTCTGAGGGGGCGACCGAGCAGTACTTC. Protein: CASSSHSEGATEQYF.

The chain carries TRBV7-8 and TRBJ2-7; 10 nucleotides agree with TRBD1. This CDR3 has 17 amino acids. V shed 11 bases, J shed 5 bases, and the junction held 21 bases outside the gene matches. Germline values: CDR1 SGHVS, CDR2 FQNEAQ. Here the CDR3 DNA reads TGTGCCCGCCTCCGGGACAGGGGTTTAAGCAGGGTTGACGAGCAGTACTTC. It yields the protein CARLRDRGLSRVDEQYF.

This clone showed up just once. The gene calls are TRBV11-2 and TRBJ2-1, with 7 bases identical to TRBD2. The CDR3 loop spans 18 amino acids. Germline CDR1 and CDR2: SGHAT and FQNNGV. Germline trimming cut 4 bases from V and 6 bases from J; bases unmatched to any gene: 18. DNA of the CDR3: TGTGCCAGCAGCTCCCTTCGGAGGGCGGGAGCCTGGGGCAATGAGCAGTTCTTC. Protein product: CASSSLRRAGAWGNEQFF.

This chain connects TRBV15 to TRBJ2-1; 10 positions agree with TRBD2. The junction had 9 bases not matched to a gene; V was cut back by 4 bases and J by 12 bases. Per the germline V gene, CDR1 is LNHNV and CDR2 is YYDKDF (reference sequence). The CDR3 length is 14 residues. CDR3 sequence reads: CATSKGLAREGQFF. The DNA for the CDR3 is TGTGCCACCAGCAAGGGACTAGCGAGGGAAGGGCAGTTCTTC.

The chain joins TRBV15 to TRBJ1-1, with 7 bases fitting TRBD1. V was clipped by 3 bases and J by 4 bases; unmatched bases: 5. The CDR3 sequence is 14 residues long. Looked up from germline, CDR1 is LNHNV and CDR2 is YYDKDF (reference sequence). CDR3 bases: TGTGCCACCAGCAGGAGACGGGACAGCACTGAAGCTTTCTTT. Protein: CATSRRRDSTEAFF.

This clone was recorded only once. The rearrangement uses TRBV3-1 (or the pseudogene TRBV3-2) and TRBJ1-1; D is unclear. The CDR3 has 12 amino acids. Germline loops: CDR1 LGHDT, CDR2 YNNKEL (reference sequence). V was trimmed by 3 bases and J by 6 bases, leaving 8 bases between them. CDR3: CASSQARAEAFF. The CDR3 bases are TGTGCCAGCAGCCAGGCCCGGGCTGAAGCTTTCTTT.

This chain joins TRBV5-1 and TRBJ1-4; D not certain. There are 15 residues in the CDR3. Germline loops: CDR1 SGHRS, CDR2 YFSETQ. With 0 bases removed from V and 5 bases from J, the gap between germline ends came to 11 bases. The CDR3 region is CASSLEYAANEKLFF. In DNA, the CDR3 is TGCGCCAGCAGCTTGGAGTATGCGGCGAATGAAAAACTGTTTTTT.

The chain couples TRBV11-2 to TRBJ2-1, with no clear D. The V gene's germline CDR1 is SGHAT and CDR2 FQNNGV. V lost 0 bases and J 4 bases, leaving 16 bases between the germline ends. The CDR3 runs to 17 residues. CDR3 in DNA: TGTGCCAGCAGCTTAGATTCACCTGGCTCTGGTTACAATGAGCAGTTCTTC. This translates into CASSLDSPGSGYNEQFF.

The chain has TRBV30 and TRBJ1-2; D remains ambiguous. The CDR3 length is 13 residues. Germline V CDR1 and CDR2: GTSNPN, SVGIG (reference sequence). Between the trimmed V and J ends, which lost 3 bases and 6 bases, there was a span of 14 bases. CDR3 nucleotide sequence: TGTGCCTGGAGGCCAGGCGCGGGCGATGGCTACACCTTC. Translating it yields CAWRPGAGDGYTF.

Ten or more counts support this clone. V usage is TRBV6-5 and J usage is TRBJ1-5; TRBD1 might be the D (6 bases). CDR3 size: 13 residues. Trimming left V 3 bases short and J 10 bases short, with 13 bases between. Germline assignment: CDR1 MNHEY and CDR2 SVGAGI. CDR3 amino acids: CASSYVRQDPQHF. DNA of the CDR3: TGTGCCAGCAGTTATGTGAGACAGGATCCCCAGCATTTT.